This TCR beta chain was profiled in a study of blood T cell repertoires in COVID-19. On the study more broadly: Sources were T cells, B-cell-depleted T cells, or PBMCs; the material itself was cDNA or gDNA.

How the authors handled the data: Amplified reference gene primers provided the basis for estimating nucleated cell counts. Here immunoSEQ multiplex PCR was the method, and the copy in TCRdb shows in-frame clones only, minus some. The V and J calls and clone size were taken over from that table, and D and trimming were inferred from the DNA. The sample holds about 60,000 clones, around 73% seen once. CDR3 length: 17 amino acids. The trim removed 4 bases at V and 4 bases at J, leaving 9 bases unmatched. The germline gives CDR1 LNHDA, CDR2 SQIVND (reference sequence). This sequence originates from a man older than 75 with acute or convalescent COVID-19. The chain employs TRBV19 and TRBJ2-5; TRBD2 agrees at 13 bases. Sample: peripheral blood. CDR3 residues: CASSTGLAGAQGETQYF. The CDR3 DNA reads TGTGCCAGTAGTACCGGACTAGCGGGGGCCCAGGGAGAGACCCAGTACTTC.